The sequence of this T cell receptor (beta chain) was determined in a study of CD8+CD57+ T cells in acquired aplastic anemia. V dropped 6 bases and J dropped 0; count of bases not matched to a gene: 4. This CDR3 is built from 15 residues. Study outcomes and limitations: Simpson's diversity of CD8+ cells was not significantly different in patients compared with controls. It was found that more than 25 CD8+ CDR3 sequences were shared between patients and controls.

This clonotype was detected ten times or more. Its antigen remains unidentified. TCR beta VDJ and CDR3 profiling used genomic DNA as template. TCRdb re-called the reads through MiXCR, storing one row per CDR3 protein. Among some 190,000 distinct CDR3 sequences listed, approximately 45% were seen once. Sequenced sample: sorted CD4+, CD8+, or CD8+CD57+ T cells (not recorded which) from PBMCs. The clonotype originates from a human donor in good health. The chain links TRBV12-3 or TRBV12-4 to TRBJ2-7, with 11 nucleotides matching TRBD2. Here the CDR3 reads CASRPTSGSSYEQYF. CDR3 sequence (DNA): TGTGCCAGCAGACCAACTAGCGGGAGCTCCTACGAGCAGTACTTC.